This T cell receptor beta chain is from a study of blood T cell repertoires in COVID-19. Turning to the study itself: Acute and convalescent COVID-19 samples came from the United States, Italy and Spain. PBMCs, B-cell-depleted T cells, or T cells were the source of the cDNA or gDNA that made up the material.

The authors' processing: Estimation of nucleated cell counts relied on the amplification of reference gene primers. Clones were sequenced by immunoSEQ multiplex PCR, and TCRdb holds only the in-frame ones, with some missing. That table gives V, J and clone size, and the DNA gave D and trimming. The data contain around 250,000 clones, approximately 86% of them singletons. The CDR3 is 14 residues long. Germline loops: CDR1 LGHNA, CDR2 YNFKEQ. Trimming took 5 bases from V and 8 from J, leaving 15 bases between them. Sequenced sample: peripheral blood. The TCR sequence derives from an older woman who had recovered from COVID-19. This chain connects TRBV4-2 to TRBJ1-4; perhaps TRBD1 as D (6 bases). CDR3 in amino acids: CASSSDSDLEKLFF. The CDR3 DNA follows: TGTGCCAGCAGCTCGGACAGTGACCTGGAAAAACTGTTTTTT.